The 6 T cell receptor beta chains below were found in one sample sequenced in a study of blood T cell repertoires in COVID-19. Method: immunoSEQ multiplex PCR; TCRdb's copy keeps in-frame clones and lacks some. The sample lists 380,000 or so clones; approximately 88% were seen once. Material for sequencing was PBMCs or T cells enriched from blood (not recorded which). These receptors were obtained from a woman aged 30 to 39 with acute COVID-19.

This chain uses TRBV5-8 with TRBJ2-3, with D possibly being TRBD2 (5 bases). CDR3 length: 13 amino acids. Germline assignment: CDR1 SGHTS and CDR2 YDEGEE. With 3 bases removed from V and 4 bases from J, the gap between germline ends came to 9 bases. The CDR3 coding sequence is TGTGCCAGCAGCTCTCGGGGTCCAGATACGCAGTATTTT. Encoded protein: CASSSRGPDTQYF.

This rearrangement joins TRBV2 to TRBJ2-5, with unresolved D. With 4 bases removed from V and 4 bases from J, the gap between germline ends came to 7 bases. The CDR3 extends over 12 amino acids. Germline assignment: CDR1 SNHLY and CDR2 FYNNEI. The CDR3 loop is CASSGGLETQYF. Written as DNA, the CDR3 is TGTGCCAGCAGTGGCGGATTAGAGACCCAGTACTTC.

The CDR3 region is CASSPPPGGLNEQFF. Here the CDR3 DNA reads TGTGCCAGCAGCCCCCCCCCGGGGGGGCTAAATGAGCAGTTCTTC. The genes are TRBV9 and TRBJ2-1; TRBD2 aligns across 8 bases. The CDR3 is 15 residues long. V was clipped by 4 bases and J by 7 bases; unmatched bases: 10. Germline assignment: CDR1 SGDLS and CDR2 YYNGEE.

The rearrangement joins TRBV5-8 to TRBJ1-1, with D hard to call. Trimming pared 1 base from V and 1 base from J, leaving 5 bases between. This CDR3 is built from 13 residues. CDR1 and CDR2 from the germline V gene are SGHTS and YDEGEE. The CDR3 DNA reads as TGTGCCAGCAGCTTGTGGGCGAACACTGAAGCTTTCTTT. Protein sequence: CASSLWANTEAFF. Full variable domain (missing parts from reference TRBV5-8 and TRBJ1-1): EAGVTQSPTHLIKTRGQQATLRCSPISGHTSVYWYQQALGLGLQFLLWYDEGEERNRGNFPPRFSGRQFPNYSSELNVNALELEDSALYLCASSLWANTEAFFGQGTRLTVV.

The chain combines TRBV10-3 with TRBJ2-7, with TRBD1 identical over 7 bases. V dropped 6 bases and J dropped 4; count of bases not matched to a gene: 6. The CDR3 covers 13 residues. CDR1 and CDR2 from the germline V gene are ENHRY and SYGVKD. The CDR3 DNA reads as TGTGCCATCAGAACAGGGGTCGATTACGAGCAGTACTTC. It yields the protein CAIRTGVDYEQYF.

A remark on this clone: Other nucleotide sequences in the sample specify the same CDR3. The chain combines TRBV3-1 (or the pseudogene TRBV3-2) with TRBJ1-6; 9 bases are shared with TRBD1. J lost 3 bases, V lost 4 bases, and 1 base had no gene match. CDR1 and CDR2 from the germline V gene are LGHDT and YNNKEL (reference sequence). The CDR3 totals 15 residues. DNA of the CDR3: TGTGCCAGCAGCCGGGGACAGGGCTATAATTCACCCCTCCACTTT. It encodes CASSRGQGYNSPLHF.